This T cell receptor beta chain is from a study of technical replicates of blood from a few donors. With 7 bases clipped from V and 1 base from J, the junction kept 8 bases outside the gene matches. CDR3 length: 15 amino acids. CDR1 is MNHEY, CDR2 SVGAGI, per germline. Sequencing used immunoSEQ multiplex PCR; TCRdb keeps in-frame clones, though not all of them. The sample carries 100,000 or so clones, approximately 95% recorded once. The chain joins TRBV6-5 to TRBJ2-5; the match to TRBD1 covers 8 bases. The TCR sequence derives from a human donor in good health. Sequenced: T cells isolated from PBMCs. CDR3 loop: CASTQGAESQETQYF. CDR3 sequence (DNA): TGTGCCAGCACCCAGGGGGCGGAATCCCAAGAGACCCAGTACTTC.